The entry below describes one T cell receptor beta chain. This sample is drawn from a study of preoperative IRX-2 immunotherapy in early breast cancer. Germline values: CDR1 MRHNA, CDR2 SNTAGT. The V and J ends lost 1 base and 8 bases respectively, with 8 bases between them. CDR3 length equals 13 residues. As to treatment: preoperative locoregional IRX-2 cytokine immunotherapy. Repertoires were generated with immunoSEQ multiplex PCR, while TCRdb's copy carries only in-frame clones and drops some. Of fewer than 70,000 clones in the sample, approximately 94% were seen once. This sequence originates from a human donor with breast cancer. This specimen was taken from a patient treated with IRX-2 immunotherapy. The chain has TRBV6-4 and TRBJ2-2, with D possibly matching TRBD1 (6 bases). The CDR3 sequence: CASSDFTGGELFF. The CDR3 DNA sequence: TGTGCCAGCAGTGACTTTACAGGGGGGGAGCTGTTTTTT.